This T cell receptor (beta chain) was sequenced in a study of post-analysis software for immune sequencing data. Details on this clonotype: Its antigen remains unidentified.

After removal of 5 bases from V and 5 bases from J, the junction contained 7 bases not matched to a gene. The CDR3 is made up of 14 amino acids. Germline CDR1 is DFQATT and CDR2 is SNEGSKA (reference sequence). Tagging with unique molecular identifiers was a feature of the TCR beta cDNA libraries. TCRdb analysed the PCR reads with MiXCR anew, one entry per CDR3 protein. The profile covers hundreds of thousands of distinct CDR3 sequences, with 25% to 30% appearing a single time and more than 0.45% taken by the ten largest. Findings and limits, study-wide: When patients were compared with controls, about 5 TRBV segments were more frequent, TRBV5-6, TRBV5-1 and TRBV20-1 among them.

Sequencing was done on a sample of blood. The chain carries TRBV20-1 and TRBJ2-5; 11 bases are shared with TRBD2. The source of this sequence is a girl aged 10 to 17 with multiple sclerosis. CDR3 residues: CSALAGGSPETQYF. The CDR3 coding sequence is TGCAGTGCTCTAGCGGGAGGCTCCCCGGAGACCCAGTACTTC.